A single sample is the source of the 10 T cell receptor beta chains below, sequenced in a study of cytomegalovirus exposure and HLA in healthy donors. PCR employed 60 Vbeta and 13 Jbeta primers. Sequenced by immunoSEQ multiplex PCR; TCRdb stores in-frame clones only, minus some. This table has 180,000 or so clones, 80% to 90% appearing once. The sample taken for sequencing was PBMCs. These receptor sequences come from a man aged 18-30 years in good health and CMV-seropositive.

This chain joins TRBV2 and TRBJ2-6, with 9 bases aligning to TRBD2. Germline V gene sequence: CDR1 SNHLY, CDR2 FYNNEI. Losses at the gene ends were 5 bases for V and 1 base for J; bases not matched to a gene: 6. CDR3 length equals 17 residues. This CDR3 is CASSSGLARSGANVLTF. CDR3 coding DNA: TGTGCCAGCAGTTCGGGACTAGCCCGATCTGGGGCCAACGTCCTGACTTTC. Together with reference TRBV2 and TRBJ2-6, the CDR3 gives the full variable domain: EPEVTQTPSHQVTQMGQEVILRCVPISNHLYFYWYRQILGQKVEFLVSFYNNEISEKSEIFDDQFSVERPDGSNFTLKIRSTKLEDSAMYFCASSSGLARSGANVLTFGAGSRLTVL.

Comment on this clone: Other DNA sequences in the sample encode the same CDR3. The genes are TRBV7-9 and TRBJ1-1; D uncertain. CDR1 SEHNR and CDR2 FQNEAQ come from the germline V gene (reference sequence). The CDR3 is 14 amino acids. V was pared by 1 base and J by 0 bases, with 6 bases between. The CDR3 reads CASSLDSMNTEAFF. Written as DNA, the CDR3 is TGTGCCAGCAGCTTAGACAGTATGAACACTGAAGCTTTCTTT.

Remarks on this clone: A read error may account for a junction end that differs from germline. The CDR3 sequence: CASETGNAGELFF. DNA for the CDR3: TGTGCCAGCGAAACAGGGAACGCCGGGGAGCTGTTTTTT. The V gene is TRBV9, the J gene TRBJ2-2; tentative D call: TRBD1 (6 bases). Germline V gene lookup returns CDR1 SGDLS and CDR2 YYNGEE. The CDR3 length is 13 residues.

This clone was recorded a few times. The V and J genes are TRBV4-3 and TRBJ1-3; D is ambiguous. CDR3 length equals 17 residues. From germline, CDR1 is LGHNA and CDR2 YSLEER. Trimming removed 0 bases from V and 0 bases from J, with 12 bases in between. CDR3 coding DNA: TGCGCCAGCAGCCAAGATCGGGAATTAATCTCTGGAAACACCATATATTTT. It is translated as CASSQDRELISGNTIYF.

This clone was recorded a few times. V usage is TRBV19 and J usage is TRBJ1-5; D is uncertain. CDR1 is LNHDA and CDR2 is SQIVND in the germline V gene (reference sequence). V lost 6 bases and J 3 bases, leaving 12 bases between the germline ends. The CDR3 sequence is 14 residues long. The CDR3 DNA follows: TGTGCCAGTAGGGGAGGGTATAACAATCAGCCCCAGCATTTT. Translating it yields CASRGGYNNQPQHF.

This clone was observed a few times. J is TRBJ1-4 and V is TRBV18, with TRBD1 matching 8 bases. Germline assignment: CDR1 KGHSH and CDR2 LQKENI. J lost 8 bases, V lost 6 bases, and 11 bases had no gene match. The CDR3 loop spans 15 amino acids. The CDR3 region has the DNA TGTGCCAGCTCCCGAGGGACAGGACGTGAGGAAAAACTGTTTTTT. Its protein product is CASSRGTGREEKLFF.

The CDR3 sequence: CASSEGAISYEQYF. CDR3 nucleotides: TGTGCCAGCAGTGAAGGGGCCATATCCTACGAGCAGTACTTC. The chain links TRBV2 to TRBJ2-7, with D unclear. The CDR3 is 14 amino acids. Germline V gene sequence: CDR1 SNHLY, CDR2 FYNNEI. Trimming took 1 base from V and 1 from J, leaving 8 bases between them.

Concerning this clone: Mismatch with germline at one junction end may stem from a read error. This chain joins TRBV7-9 and TRBJ2-3; 14 bases are shared with TRBD2. CDR1 is SEHNR and CDR2 is FQNEAQ in the germline V gene (reference sequence). The length of the CDR3 is 17 residues. CDR3 residues: CSSSLLGLAGAFDTQYF. CDR3 sequence (DNA): TGTTCCAGCAGCTTATTGGGACTAGCGGGGGCTTTCGATACGCAGTATTTT.

The CDR3 coding sequence is TGTGCCAGCAGTAGGACAGATAATCAGCCCCAGCATTTT. As protein: CASSRTDNQPQHF. V is TRBV6-5 and J is TRBJ1-5; weak D call: TRBD1 (6 bases). V lost 5 bases to trimming and J lost 4 bases, with 9 bases between them. Germline V gene sequence: CDR1 MNHEY, CDR2 SVGAGI. The CDR3 totals 13 residues.

The V gene is TRBV27, the J gene TRBJ1-2; TRBD1 is a possible D gene (6 bases). CDR1 MNHEY and CDR2 SMNVEV come from the germline V gene (reference sequence). Trimming took off 5 bases at V and 6 bases at J, with 13 bases between the two ends. This CDR3 spans 13 amino acids. CDR3 loop: CASSGGHENGYTF. CDR3 nucleotides: TGTGCCAGCAGTGGGGGACACGAGAATGGCTACACCTTC.